Following are 7 T cell receptor beta chains from one sample sequenced in a study of T cell clonotyping in hematopoietic cell transplantation. Time point in this sample: recipient sample about 28 days before transplant, after cytoreduction. Data came from immunoSEQ multiplex PCR; TCRdb stores just in-frame clones and leaves some out. The table records roughly 80,000 clones, almost 97% of them present only once. Specimen: peripheral blood mononuclear cells, collected before stem cell transplant. The receptors were gathered from a woman between 50 and 59 years old with acute myeloid leukemia. Some clones in this sample may be carry-over from other donors' samples.

The V and J genes are TRBV30 and TRBJ1-2; 8 nucleotides agree with TRBD1. Per the germline V gene, CDR1 is GTSNPN and CDR2 is SVGIG (reference sequence). This CDR3 contains 13 residues. After removal of 5 bases from V and 1 base from J, the junction contained 3 bases not matched to a gene. CDR3 sequence (DNA): TGTGCCTGGGGCGGACAGGGTAACTATGGCTACACCTTC. Translating it yields CAWGGQGNYGYTF.

The rearrangement uses TRBV2 and TRBJ2-2, with 12 bases lining up with TRBD2. The V and J ends lost 6 bases and 5 bases, in that order; junction bases with no gene match: 4. The length of the CDR3 is 15 residues. Germline loops: CDR1 SNHLY, CDR2 FYNNEI. The CDR3 region is CASRNLAGGTGELFF. The CDR3 DNA reads as TGTGCCAGCAGGAACCTAGCGGGAGGGACCGGGGAGCTGTTTTTT.

This sequence joins TRBV7-6 and TRBJ2-5, with no clear D. The CDR3 consists of 14 residues. Per germline, CDR1 SGHVS and CDR2 FNYEAQ. V lost 0 bases to trimming and J lost 5 bases, with 10 bases between them. CDR3 DNA: TGTGCCAGCAGCTTAGCTACACTCCTGGAGACCCAGTACTTC. It encodes CASSLATLLETQYF.

The V call is TRBV19, the J call TRBJ2-2; TRBD1 or TRBD2 may be the D gene (5 bases each). V shed 6 bases and J shed 3 bases, with 20 bases lying between them. The germline gives CDR1 LNHDA, CDR2 SQIVND (reference sequence). The length of the CDR3 is 17 residues. The CDR3 DNA reads TGTGCCAGTAGCCGGGGCAATTCGAAAGGGGACACCGGGGAGCTGTTTTTT. It codes for CASSRGNSKGDTGELFF.

This chain connects TRBV28 to TRBJ1-4; TRBD1 might be the D (6 bases). This CDR3 is built from 14 residues. Germline V lookup: CDR1 MDHEN, CDR2 SYDVKM. The V gene lost 6 bases and the J gene lost 7 bases, with 15 bases spanning the gap. CDR3 DNA sequence: TGTGCCAGCAGAAGACCGGGGGCTGGTGAAAAACTGTTTTTT. It specifies CASRRPGAGEKLFF.

This clone appeared a single time. This chain uses TRBV28 with TRBJ2-1, with D unclear. The V and J ends lost 3 bases and 4 bases respectively, with 13 bases between them. Germline V gene data show CDR1 as MDHEN and CDR2 as SYDVKM. CDR3 length equals 15 residues. CDR3 sequence: CASSFIGPTYNEQFF. The CDR3 nucleotides read TGTGCCAGCAGTTTTATTGGGCCGACTTACAATGAGCAGTTCTTC.

This chain links TRBV2 with TRBJ2-5; D is ambiguous. V dropped 4 bases and J dropped 10 bases, with 7 bases sitting between them. Germline values: CDR1 SNHLY, CDR2 FYNNEI. The CDR3 totals 10 residues. For the CDR3, the DNA is TGTGCCAGCAGTGGCCTGGTCCAGTACTTC. It is translated as CASSGLVQYF.